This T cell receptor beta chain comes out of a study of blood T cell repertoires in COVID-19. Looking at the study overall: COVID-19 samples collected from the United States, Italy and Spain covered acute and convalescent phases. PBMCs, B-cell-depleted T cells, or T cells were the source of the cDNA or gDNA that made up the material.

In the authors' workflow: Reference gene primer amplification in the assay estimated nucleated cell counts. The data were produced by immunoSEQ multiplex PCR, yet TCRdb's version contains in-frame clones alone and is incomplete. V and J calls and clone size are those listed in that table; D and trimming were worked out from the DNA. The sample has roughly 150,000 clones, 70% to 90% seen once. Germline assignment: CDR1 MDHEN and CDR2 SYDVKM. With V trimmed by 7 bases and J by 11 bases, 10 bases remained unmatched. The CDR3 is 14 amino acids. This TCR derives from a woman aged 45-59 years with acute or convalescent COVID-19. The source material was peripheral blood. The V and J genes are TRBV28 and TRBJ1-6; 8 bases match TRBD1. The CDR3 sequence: CASNTPGGDAPLHF. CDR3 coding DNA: TGTGCCAGCAACACCCCAGGGGGCGATGCACCCCTCCACTTT. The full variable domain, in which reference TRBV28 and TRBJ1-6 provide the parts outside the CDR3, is DVKVTQSSRYLVKRTGEKVFLECVQDMDHENMFWYRQDPGLGLRLIYFSYDVKMKEKGDIPEGYSVSREKKERFSLILESASTNQTSMYLCASNTPGGDAPLHFGNGTRLTVT.